These 15 T cell receptor beta chains share one sample of origin, sequenced in a study of shared clonotypes between healthy human individuals. Clones were sequenced by immunoSEQ multiplex PCR, and TCRdb holds only the in-frame ones, with some missing. The sample has about 550,000 clones; 95% to 96% are singletons. Terminally differentiated effector memory CD45RA+ cells were excluded by CCR7 positive selection of CD45RO-negative cells. The specimen was naive CD8+ T cells sorted from blood. These receptors all come from a woman aged 25 to 39 in good health.

The rearrangement uses TRBV27 and TRBJ1-3; TRBD1 matches at 12 bases. The trim removed 5 bases at V and 5 bases at J, leaving 4 bases unmatched. This CDR3 comprises 15 residues. From germline, CDR1 is MNHEY and CDR2 SMNVEV (reference sequence). The CDR3 bases are TGTGCCAGCAGTACGGGACAGGGGGCGAGAAACACCATATATTTT. Protein sequence: CASSTGQGARNTIYF.

V gene TRBV6-1 combines with J gene TRBJ2-1; D unclear. Looked up from germline, CDR1 is MNHNS and CDR2 is SASEGT. With 4 bases removed from V and 8 bases from J, the gap between germline ends came to 15 bases. There are 14 residues in the CDR3. CDR3 loop: CASSVEFILDEQFF. In DNA form, the CDR3 reads TGTGCCAGCAGTGTAGAATTCATTTTGGATGAGCAGTTCTTC.

To note about this clone: The identical CDR3 is also encoded by other nucleotide sequences in the sample. The chain employs TRBV6-5 and TRBJ1-1; D gene uncertain. V lost 2 bases and J lost 4, with 8 bases in between. Germline CDR1 and CDR2: MNHEY and SVGAGI. There are 13 residues in the CDR3. CDR3 in DNA: TGTGCCAGCAGTTACGGGTTGGGCACTGAAGCTTTCTTT. Amino acid sequence: CASSYGLGTEAFF.

This clone has only one observation. CDR3 sequence (DNA): TGTGCCAGTAGTATAGATCTGGAGGACAATGAGCAGTTCTTC. Translated, it gives CASSIDLEDNEQFF. The chain joins TRBV19 to TRBJ2-1; possible D gene TRBD2, 5 bases. Germline assignment: CDR1 LNHDA and CDR2 SQIVND (reference sequence). V shed 0 bases and J shed 5 bases, with 8 bases lying between them. There are 14 residues in the CDR3.

V is TRBV13 and J is TRBJ2-3; 10 nucleotides agree with TRBD1. Germline V gives CDR1 PRHDT, CDR2 FYEKMQ (reference sequence). The CDR3 runs to 14 residues. Unmatched junction bases numbered 2, after V lost 3 bases and J lost 5 bases. The DNA of the CDR3 is TGTGCCAGCAGCTTGGGACAGGGGAGAGATACGCAGTATTTT. It encodes CASSLGQGRDTQYF.

The chain couples TRBV19 to TRBJ2-7; 10 nucleotides line up with TRBD2. Germline CDR1 reads LNHDA; CDR2 reads SQIVND (reference sequence). The J segment lost 2 bases and the V segment lost 8 bases, leaving 9 bases of the junction unmatched. The length of the CDR3 is 15 residues. The CDR3 sequence: CASRESGGGTYEQYF. In nucleotides, the CDR3 is TGTGCCAGTCGGGAGAGCGGGGGGGGGACCTACGAGCAGTACTTC.

This chain uses TRBV10-3 with TRBJ1-3; the D gene is possibly TRBD1 (5 bases). CDR1 and CDR2 (germline): ENHRY, SYGVKD. The CDR3 is 17 residues long. Trimming took 3 bases from V and 4 from J, leaving 19 bases between them. As DNA, the CDR3 is TGTGCCATCAGTGACCCCTCCGAGGGCAGGGCGGGAAACACCATATATTTT. Its translation is CAISDPSEGRAGNTIYF.

V and J are TRBV15 and TRBJ2-1; 8 bases map to TRBD1. The CDR3 totals 14 residues. J gave up 8 bases and V 2 bases, and 5 bases lay outside the gene matches. CDR1 and CDR2 (germline): LNHNV, YYDKDF (reference sequence). DNA for the CDR3: TGTGCCACCAGCAGAACCTCAGGGGGCCATGAGCAGTTCTTC. Amino acid sequence: CATSRTSGGHEQFF.

The chain employs TRBV9 and TRBJ2-5; no clear D. CDR3 length: 12 amino acids. V was trimmed by 6 bases and J by 0 bases, leaving 6 bases between them. Germline V lookup: CDR1 SGDLS, CDR2 YYNGEE. The CDR3 sequence: CASTDNQETQYF. DNA of the CDR3: TGTGCCAGCACCGACAACCAAGAGACCCAGTACTTC.

This chain links TRBV5-6 with TRBJ2-5; 9 bases map to TRBD1. The end of the DNA fits TRBJ2-7 better, so the J call may be wrong. The germline V gene has CDR1 SGHDT and CDR2 YYEEEE. CDR3 length: 15 amino acids. The chain's CDR3 is CASSLEGQGIYEQYF. The CDR3 nucleotides are TGTGCCAGCAGCTTGGAAGGACAGGGGATCTACGAGCAGTACTTC.

The gene calls are TRBV4-1 and TRBJ2-3; D remains unclear. The CDR3 has 13 residues. Germline values: CDR1 MGHRA, CDR2 YSYEKL. The V end lost 4 bases, the J end lost 2 bases, and 7 bases lay between the germline ends. CDR3: CASSPGPTDTQYF. CDR3 nucleotides: TGCGCCAGCAGCCCGGGCCCCACAGATACGCAGTATTTT.

The chain joins TRBV28 to TRBJ1-5; TRBD1 might be the D (5 bases). CDR1 and CDR2 from the germline V gene are MDHEN and SYDVKM. V was clipped by 7 bases and J by 1 base, with 14 bases between them. The CDR3 has 15 residues. The CDR3 bases are TGTGCCAGCACCTCCCGGGGGAGCAGCAATCAGCCCCAGCATTTT. Protein sequence: CASTSRGSSNQPQHF.

Here the CDR3 DNA reads TGCGCCAGCAGCTTGGTTGGGACACAGTACCAAGAGACCCAGTACTTC. Translating it yields CASSLVGTQYQETQYF. The J gene is TRBJ2-5, the V gene TRBV5-1; D is perhaps TRBD1 (6 bases). Germline V gives CDR1 SGHRS, CDR2 YFSETQ. With 0 bases removed from V and 0 bases from J, the gap between germline ends came to 12 bases. The CDR3 runs 16 residues.

The table lists this clone with a count of one. A junction boundary mismatches the germline segment, possibly from a read error. Other nucleotide sequences from this sample produce the same CDR3. V gene TRBV7-9 combines with J gene TRBJ2-7; TRBD2 might be the D (6 bases). The CDR3 spans 16 residues. The V gene's germline CDR1 is SEHNR and CDR2 FQNEAQ (reference sequence). The CDR3 loop reads CASSLEVAVQLTEQYF. CDR3 nucleotide sequence: TGTGCCAGCAGTTTAGAAGTAGCGGTTCAGCTGACGGAGCAGTACTTC.

V usage is TRBV29-1 and J usage is TRBJ2-7, with 11 positions matching TRBD2. The CDR3 runs 15 residues. Germline V gives CDR1 SQVTM, CDR2 ANQGSEA. V shed 7 bases, J shed 5 bases, and the junction held 13 bases outside the gene matches. The DNA for the CDR3 is TGCAGCGATACTAGCGGGAGAGCCCGCCCCGACGAGCAGTACTTC. Translation gives CSDTSGRARPDEQYF.